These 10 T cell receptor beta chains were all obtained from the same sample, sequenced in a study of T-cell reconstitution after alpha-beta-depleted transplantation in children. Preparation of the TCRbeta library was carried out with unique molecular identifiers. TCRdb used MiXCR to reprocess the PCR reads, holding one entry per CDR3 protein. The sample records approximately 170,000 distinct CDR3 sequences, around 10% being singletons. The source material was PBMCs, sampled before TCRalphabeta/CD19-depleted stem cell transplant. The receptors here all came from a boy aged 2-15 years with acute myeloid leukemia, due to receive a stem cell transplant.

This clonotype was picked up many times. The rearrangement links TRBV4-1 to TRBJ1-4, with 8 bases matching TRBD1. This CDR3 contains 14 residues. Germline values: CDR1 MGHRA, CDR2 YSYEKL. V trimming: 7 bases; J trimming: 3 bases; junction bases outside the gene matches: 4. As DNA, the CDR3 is TGCGCCAGCACCCGGACAGGGCCTAATGAAAAACTGTTTTTT. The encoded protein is CASTRTGPNEKLFF.

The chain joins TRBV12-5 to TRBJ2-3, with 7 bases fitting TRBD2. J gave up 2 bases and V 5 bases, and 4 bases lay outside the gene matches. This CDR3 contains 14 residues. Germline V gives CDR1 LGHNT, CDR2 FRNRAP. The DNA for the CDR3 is TGTGCTAGTGGTCAAGGGACTAACACAGATACGCAGTATTTT. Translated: CASGQGTNTDTQYF.

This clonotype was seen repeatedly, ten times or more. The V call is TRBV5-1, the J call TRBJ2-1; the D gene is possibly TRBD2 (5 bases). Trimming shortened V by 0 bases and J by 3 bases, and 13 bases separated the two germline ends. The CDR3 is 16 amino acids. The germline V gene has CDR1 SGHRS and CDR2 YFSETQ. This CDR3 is CASSLAVPSSYNEQFF. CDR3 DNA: TGCGCCAGCAGCTTGGCAGTACCTAGCAGCTACAATGAGCAGTTCTTC. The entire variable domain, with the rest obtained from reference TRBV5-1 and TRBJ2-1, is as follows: KAGVTQTPRYLIKTRGQQVTLSCSPISGHRSVSWYQQTPGQGLQFLFEYFSETQRNKGNFPGRFSGRQFSNSRSEMNVSTLELGDSALYLCASSLAVPSSYNEQFFGPGTRLTVL.

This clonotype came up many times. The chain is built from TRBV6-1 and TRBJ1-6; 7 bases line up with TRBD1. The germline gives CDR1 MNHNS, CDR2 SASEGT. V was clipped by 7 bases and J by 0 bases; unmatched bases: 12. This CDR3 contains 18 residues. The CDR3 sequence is CASTKTGDKGSYNSPLHF. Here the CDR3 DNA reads TGTGCCAGCACCAAAACAGGGGATAAGGGCTCCTATAATTCACCCCTCCACTTT.

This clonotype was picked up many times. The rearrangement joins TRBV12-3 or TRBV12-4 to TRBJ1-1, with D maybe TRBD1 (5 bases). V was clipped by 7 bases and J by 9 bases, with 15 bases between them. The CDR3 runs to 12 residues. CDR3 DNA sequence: TGTGCCAGCACCCCGGTTCGGGGCCAAGCTTTCTTT. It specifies CASTPVRGQAFF.

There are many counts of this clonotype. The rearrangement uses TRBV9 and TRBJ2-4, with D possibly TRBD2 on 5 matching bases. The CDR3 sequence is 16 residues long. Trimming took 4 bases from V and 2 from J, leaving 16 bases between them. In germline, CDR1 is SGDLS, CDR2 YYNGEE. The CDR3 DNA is TGTGCCAGCAGCCCAGGCGGGCCTCTCACCAAAAACATTCAGTACTTC. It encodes CASSPGGPLTKNIQYF.

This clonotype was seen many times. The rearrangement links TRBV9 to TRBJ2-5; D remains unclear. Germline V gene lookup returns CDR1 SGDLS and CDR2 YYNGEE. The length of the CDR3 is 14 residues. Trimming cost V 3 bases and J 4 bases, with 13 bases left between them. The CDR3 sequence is CASSASLAAETQYF. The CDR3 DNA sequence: TGTGCCAGCAGCGCTAGTTTGGCTGCAGAGACCCAGTACTTC.

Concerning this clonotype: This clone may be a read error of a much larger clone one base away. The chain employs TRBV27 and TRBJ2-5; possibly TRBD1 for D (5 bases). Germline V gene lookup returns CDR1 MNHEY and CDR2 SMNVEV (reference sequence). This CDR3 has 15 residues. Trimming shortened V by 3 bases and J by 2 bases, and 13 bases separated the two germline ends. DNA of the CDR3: TGTGCCAGCAGTTTCCAGGGAACCAAACAAGAGACCCAGTACTTC. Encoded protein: CASSFQGTKQETQYF.

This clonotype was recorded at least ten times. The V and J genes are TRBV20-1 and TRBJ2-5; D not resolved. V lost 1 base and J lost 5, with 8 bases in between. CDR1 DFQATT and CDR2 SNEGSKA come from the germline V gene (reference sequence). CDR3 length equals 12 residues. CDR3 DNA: TGCAGTGCTAGAGTAGGGTTTGAGACCCAGTACTTC. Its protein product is CSARVGFETQYF.

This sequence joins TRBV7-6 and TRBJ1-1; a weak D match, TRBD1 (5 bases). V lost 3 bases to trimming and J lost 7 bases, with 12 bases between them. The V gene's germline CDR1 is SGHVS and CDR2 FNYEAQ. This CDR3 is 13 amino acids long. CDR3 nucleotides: TGTGCCAGCAGCTTGGGGGGTGGCATTGAAGCTTTCTTT. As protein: CASSLGGGIEAFF.